The 31 T cell receptor beta chains presented below share a single source sample, sequenced in a study of blood T cell repertoires in COVID-19. Sequenced by immunoSEQ multiplex PCR; TCRdb stores in-frame clones only, minus some. Of hundreds of thousands of clones listed, around 90% are singletons. Material: PBMCs or T cells enriched from blood (not recorded which). Receptors originate from a woman in her thirties or forties with acute COVID-19.

The chain links TRBV5-1 to TRBJ1-1; 8 nucleotides align to TRBD1. From germline, CDR1 is SGHRS and CDR2 YFSETQ. This CDR3 contains 16 residues. V lost 4 bases, J lost 1 base, and 9 bases stayed unmatched. The CDR3 protein is CASSLGQGARNTEAFF. The CDR3 nucleotides read TGCGCCAGCAGCCTGGGGCAGGGGGCCAGGAACACTGAAGCTTTCTTT. The entire variable domain, with the rest obtained from reference TRBV5-1 and TRBJ1-1, is as follows: KAGVTQTPRYLIKTRGQQVTLSCSPISGHRSVSWYQQTPGQGLQFLFEYFSETQRNKGNFPGRFSGRQFSNSRSEMNVSTLELGDSALYLCASSLGQGARNTEAFFGQGTRLTVV.

The chain has TRBV9 and TRBJ2-1; TRBD1 matches 7 bases. Looked up from germline, CDR1 is SGDLS and CDR2 is YYNGEE. The junction had 10 bases not matched to a gene; V was cut back by 4 bases and J by 0 bases. This CDR3 contains 17 residues. The CDR3 nucleotides read TGTGCCAGCAGCCCTCGACAGGGCCTAAGCTCCTACAATGAGCAGTTCTTC. It encodes CASSPRQGLSSYNEQFF.

This rearrangement joins TRBV27 to TRBJ1-2; 10 positions match TRBD1. V shed 5 bases, J shed 8 bases, and the junction held 8 bases outside the gene matches. The CDR3 contains 14 residues. Germline CDR1 reads MNHEY; CDR2 reads SMNVEV (reference sequence). Here the CDR3 DNA reads TGTGCCAGCAGTGCCCGACAGGGGGCAGGCGGCTACACCTTC. Translated: CASSARQGAGGYTF.

This rearrangement joins TRBV29-1 to TRBJ1-2, with TRBD1 as a possible D gene (6 bases). The ends were cut back, 7 bases at V and 6 bases at J, with 15 bases in the middle. The CDR3 is 12 residues long. Germline CDR1 is SQVTM and CDR2 is ANQGSEA. CDR3 DNA: TGCAGCGGTACAGGGATGGGAAATGGCTACACCTTC. It is translated as CSGTGMGNGYTF.

This clone was detected once. For the CDR3, the DNA is TGTGCCAGCAGTGAAGCGCTTTCGACAGGGCGGTACTTC. Translation gives CASSEALSTGRYF. The chain uses TRBV2 and TRBJ2-7; 7 nucleotides agree with TRBD1. The CDR3 loop spans 13 amino acids. The J segment lost 12 bases and the V segment lost 0 bases, leaving 8 bases of the junction unmatched. The germline gives CDR1 SNHLY, CDR2 FYNNEI.

The V and J genes are TRBV5-5 and TRBJ2-2; TRBD1 matches 7 bases. The CDR3 has 16 residues. Germline lookup yields CDR1 SGHKS and CDR2 YYEKEE (reference sequence). With V trimmed by 1 base and J by 4 bases, 7 bases remained unmatched. CDR3 DNA: TGTGCCAGCAGCTTGATGGTAACAGGGGTCACCGGGGAGCTGTTTTTT. Protein sequence: CASSLMVTGVTGELFF.

The chain's CDR3 is CASRRAGGFNDEQFF. CDR3 DNA sequence: TGCGCCAGCAGAAGGGCAGGGGGCTTTAATGATGAGCAGTTCTTC. The J gene is TRBJ2-1, the V gene TRBV5-1; 8 bases line up with TRBD1. V lost 5 bases, J lost 8 bases, and 12 bases stayed unmatched. CDR1 and CDR2 (germline): SGHRS, YFSETQ. The CDR3 is 15 residues long. The full variable domain, its missing parts supplied by reference TRBV5-1 and TRBJ2-1, is KAGVTQTPRYLIKTRGQQVTLSCSPISGHRSVSWYQQTPGQGLQFLFEYFSETQRNKGNFPGRFSGRQFSNSRSEMNVSTLELGDSALYLCASRRAGGFNDEQFFGPGTRLTVL.

The chain combines TRBV24-1 with TRBJ2-1; TRBD1 agrees at 10 bases. CDR1 KGHDR and CDR2 SFDVKD come from the germline V gene. Losses at the gene ends were 6 bases for V and 8 bases for J; bases not matched to a gene: 12. The CDR3 extends over 16 amino acids. The CDR3 region is CATSSLPGQGLYEQFF. In DNA form, the CDR3 reads TGTGCCACCAGTTCCTTGCCGGGACAGGGGTTGTATGAGCAGTTCTTC.

This chain links TRBV19 with TRBJ2-3; perhaps TRBD2 as D (6 bases). V shed 3 bases and J shed 6 bases, with 16 bases lying between them. Germline V gives CDR1 LNHDA, CDR2 SQIVND (reference sequence). This CDR3 has 15 amino acids. Written as DNA, the CDR3 is TGTGCCAGTAGTATTATTTCCAGGGAGGCCGATACGCAGTATTTT. Its protein product is CASSIISREADTQYF.

The gene calls are TRBV6-1 and TRBJ1-2, with D unclear. The V and J ends lost 3 bases and 4 bases respectively, with 15 bases between them. This CDR3 comprises 15 residues. The V gene's germline CDR1 is MNHNS and CDR2 SASEGT. CDR3 coding DNA: TGTGCCAGCAGTGATGCGGGTAGTGTTGGCTATGGCTACACCTTC. It yields the protein CASSDAGSVGYGYTF.

The V and J genes are TRBV19 and TRBJ1-1; 7 bases agree with TRBD1. The germline V gene encodes CDR1 LNHDA and CDR2 SQIVND (reference sequence). There are 13 residues in the CDR3. The junction had 6 bases not matched to a gene; V was cut back by 6 bases and J by 5 bases. CDR3 sequence (DNA): TGTGCCAGTAGCCAGGGGGATCGGACTGAAGCTTTCTTT. It codes for CASSQGDRTEAFF.

The rearrangement links TRBV30 to TRBJ1-1, with a weak D call TRBD1 (5 bases). V lost 4 bases and J lost 6, with 21 bases in between. The germline CDR1 and CDR2 sequences are GTSNPN and SVGIG (reference sequence). There are 15 residues in the CDR3. CDR3 DNA sequence: TGTGCCTGGATACGTAGGGGAATGGTGCTCGCTGAAGCTTTCTTT. Amino acids: CAWIRRGMVLAEAFF.

This clone was recorded once. The chain combines TRBV27 with TRBJ1-4; a weak D match, TRBD1 (6 bases). The V end lost 6 bases, the J end lost 10 bases, and 24 bases lay between the germline ends. The CDR3 length is 16 residues. Germline-derived CDR1 and CDR2 are MNHEY and SMNVEV (reference sequence). This CDR3 is CASSAGQLLSSGKLFF. CDR3 DNA sequence: TGTGCCAGCAGCGCCGGACAGCTACTATCTTCGGGAAAACTGTTTTTT.

The CDR3 coding sequence is TGTGCCAGCTCATTTGCTATTCTGAGGGAGCAGTACTTC. It encodes CASSFAILREQYF. The chain carries TRBV18 and TRBJ2-7; D remains ambiguous. This CDR3 is built from 13 residues. V lost 5 bases and J lost 7, with 15 bases in between. Germline-derived CDR1 and CDR2 are KGHSH and LQKENI.

The chain employs TRBV3-1 (or the pseudogene TRBV3-2) and TRBJ2-7; a possible D gene is TRBD1 (7 bases). This CDR3 spans 13 amino acids. The V gene lost 7 bases and the J gene lost 5 bases, with 15 bases spanning the gap. Germline V gene data show CDR1 as LGHDT and CDR2 as YNNKEL (reference sequence). CDR3 loop: CASIRQGGDEQYF. CDR3 nucleotide sequence: TGTGCCAGCATTCGGCAGGGGGGAGACGAGCAGTACTTC.

The rearrangement links TRBV7-8 to TRBJ2-1; 12 bases line up with TRBD2. The CDR3 sequence is 17 residues long. Germline V gene lookup returns CDR1 SGHVS and CDR2 FQNEAQ. The V and J ends lost 4 bases and 9 bases, in that order; junction bases with no gene match: 13. As DNA, the CDR3 is TGTGCCAGCAGCTCCCGGCCCCTAGCGGGGGGGCCGGGTGAGCAGTTCTTC. It encodes CASSSRPLAGGPGEQFF. The full variable domain, with the rest looked up from reference TRBV7-8 and TRBJ2-1, is GAGVSQSPRYKVAKRGQDVALRCDPISGHVSLFWYQQALGQGPEFLTYFQNEAQLDKSGLPSDRFFAERPEGSVSTLKIQRTQQEDSAVYLCASSSRPLAGGPGEQFFGPGTRLTVL.

The V and J genes are TRBV9 and TRBJ2-1; D remains unclear. From germline, CDR1 is SGDLS and CDR2 YYNGEE. Trimming stripped 0 bases from V and 8 bases from J, with 3 bases between. CDR3 length: 11 residues. CDR3: CASSVDYEQFF. CDR3 nucleotide sequence: TGTGCCAGCAGCGTAGACTATGAGCAGTTCTTC.

This clone was detected only once. The chain recombines TRBV27 with TRBJ2-1; D not resolved. Trimming removed 5 bases at V and 5 bases at J, with 10 bases between. Germline V gives CDR1 MNHEY, CDR2 SMNVEV (reference sequence). The CDR3 has 13 amino acids. Here the CDR3 reads CASSITINNEQFF. The CDR3 DNA sequence: TGTGCCAGCAGTATAACAATTAACAATGAGCAGTTCTTC.

The J gene is TRBJ2-5, the V gene TRBV3-1 (or the pseudogene TRBV3-2); D might be TRBD1 (6 bases). V lost 1 base to trimming and J lost 0 bases, with 9 bases between them. Looked up from germline, CDR1 is LGHDT and CDR2 is YNNKEL (reference sequence). The CDR3 totals 15 residues. The CDR3 sequence: CASSQATGNQETQYF. DNA of the CDR3: TGTGCCAGCAGCCAAGCGACAGGAAACCAAGAGACCCAGTACTTC.

The chain recombines TRBV6-1 with TRBJ1-3, with D unclear. CDR1 and CDR2 from the germline V gene are MNHNS and SASEGT. V lost 1 base, J lost 4 bases, and 5 bases lay in between. This CDR3 has 13 amino acids. The CDR3 DNA sequence: TGTGCCAGCAGTGAAGGGCCCGGAAACACCATATATTTT. It yields the protein CASSEGPGNTIYF.

This chain links TRBV2 with TRBJ1-4, with D possibly TRBD1 on 5 matching bases. V lost 7 bases and J lost 3, with 15 bases in between. CDR3 length equals 15 residues. The germline V gene encodes CDR1 SNHLY and CDR2 FYNNEI. CDR3 protein: CASTGGRASNEKLFF. The DNA of the CDR3 is TGTGCCAGCACTGGGGGGAGGGCTTCTAATGAAAAACTGTTTTTT.

V usage is TRBV7-9 and J usage is TRBJ1-2; TRBD1 agrees at 10 bases. V lost 5 bases to trimming and J lost 0 bases; unmatched junction nucleotides: 3. CDR1 is SEHNR, CDR2 FQNEAQ, per germline (reference sequence). The CDR3 has 15 residues. The CDR3 sequence is CASSPGTGANYGYTF. The DNA for the CDR3 is TGTGCCAGCAGCCCAGGGACAGGGGCTAACTATGGCTACACCTTC.

This chain connects TRBV27 to TRBJ2-7; weak D call: TRBD2 (7 bases). The CDR3 has 14 amino acids. Trimming removed 7 bases from V and 4 bases from J, with 17 bases in between. The germline gives CDR1 MNHEY, CDR2 SMNVEV (reference sequence). The CDR3 nucleotides are TGTGCCAGCAAACCCCAGGGAGGGGGGTACGAGCAGTACTTC. This encodes CASKPQGGGYEQYF.

The chain joins TRBV7-9 to TRBJ1-3; D may be TRBD1 (6 bases). Deletions cut 5 bases from V and 3 bases from J, with 11 bases between. Germline V CDR1 and CDR2: SEHNR, FQNEAQ (reference sequence). This CDR3 is 14 amino acids long. The CDR3, as DNA: TGTGCCAGCAGCCCTCAGGGGTTTGGAAACACCATATATTTT. Amino acids: CASSPQGFGNTIYF.

The gene calls are TRBV5-6 and TRBJ2-6, with D perhaps TRBD2 (7 bases). V was cut by 1 base and J by 6 bases, with 23 bases left in between. Per the germline V gene, CDR1 is SGHDT and CDR2 is YYEEEE. The CDR3 loop spans 19 amino acids. The chain's CDR3 is CASSLQGGADRSEANVLTF. The CDR3 nucleotides are TGTGCCAGCAGCTTGCAGGGAGGGGCCGACAGGAGTGAGGCCAACGTCCTGACTTTC.

The chain couples TRBV19 to TRBJ2-7; a possible D gene is TRBD1 (6 bases). CDR1 is LNHDA and CDR2 is SQIVND in the germline V gene (reference sequence). The CDR3 consists of 14 residues. V gave up 3 bases and J gave up 0 bases, with 9 bases separating them. The CDR3 DNA follows: TGTGCCAGTAGTATCGACAGGCCCTCCTACGAGCAGTACTTC. Amino acid sequence: CASSIDRPSYEQYF.

This chain joins TRBV5-6 and TRBJ2-1, with D maybe TRBD2 (6 bases). Germline V lookup: CDR1 SGHDT, CDR2 YYEEEE. V lost 5 bases and J lost 6, with 15 bases in between. This CDR3 region has 14 residues. The CDR3 bases are TGTGCCAGCAGTTTCCGGGACGGGGGCAATGAGCAGTTCTTC. It is translated as CASSFRDGGNEQFF.

This clone was seen a single time. The J gene is TRBJ1-5, the V gene TRBV19; no reliable D call. This CDR3 is 12 amino acids long. Trimming left V 8 bases short and J 6 bases short, with 11 bases between. Germline assignment: CDR1 LNHDA and CDR2 SQIVND (reference sequence). CDR3 loop: CASRFGFQPQHF. The CDR3 coding sequence is TGTGCCAGTCGTTTCGGGTTTCAGCCCCAGCATTTT.

This chain links TRBV19 with TRBJ1-5; 9 bases agree with TRBD1. Unmatched junction bases numbered 7, after V lost 6 bases and J lost 4 bases. The CDR3 sequence is 15 residues long. Germline CDR1 is LNHDA and CDR2 is SQIVND (reference sequence). CDR3 region: CASSPGTGINQPQHF. The CDR3 DNA sequence: TGTGCCAGTAGCCCCGGGACAGGGATAAATCAGCCCCAGCATTTT.

The chain is built from TRBV30 and TRBJ1-1, with D uncertain. Trimming stripped 0 bases from V and 7 bases from J, with 12 bases between. Per germline, CDR1 GTSNPN and CDR2 SVGIG (reference sequence). The CDR3 spans 13 residues. CDR3 region: CAWSVEAESEAFF. CDR3 nucleotides: TGTGCCTGGAGTGTAGAGGCAGAGAGTGAAGCTTTCTTT.

The chain links TRBV25-1 to TRBJ1-4; 9 positions match TRBD1. CDR3 length: 16 amino acids. V dropped 3 bases and J dropped 3; count of bases not matched to a gene: 5. In germline, CDR1 is MGHDK, CDR2 SYGVNS. The CDR3 nucleotides are TGTGCCAGCAGTGACGGACAGGGGCCGGCTAATGAAAAACTGTTTTTT. Encoded protein: CASSDGQGPANEKLFF.